Detailed here is one T cell receptor beta chain. The ends were cut back, 0 bases at V and 5 bases at J, with 6 bases in the middle. Germline V gene sequence: CDR1 SGDLS, CDR2 YYNGEE. The CDR3 length is 13 residues. The sample belongs to a study of patients and donors after allogeneic stem cell transplantation. TCRdb recomputed calls from the RT-PCR reads with MiXCR, one row per CDR3 protein. Counted here are approximately 17,000 distinct CDR3 sequences, approximately 30% occurring once; the ten biggest clones make up under 45%. V usage is TRBV9 and J usage is TRBJ1-5, with D hard to call. Sequencing input: blood, either unsorted or a sorted T cell fraction (not recorded which). The sequence was collected from a human donor who was either an allogeneic HSCT recipient or a stem cell or donor lymphocyte infusion donor (not recorded which). It is not recorded whose cells these are; they may come from a transplant donor. CDR3 sequence: CASSVGRDQPQHF. In nucleotides, the CDR3 is TGTGCCAGCAGCGTAGGCCGTGATCAGCCCCAGCATTTT.